This T cell receptor (beta chain) was captured in a study of shared clonotypes between healthy human individuals (dated by TCRdb to about 2020). Notes on the research overall: The cohort comprised two women and a few men aged 18 to 49 years. Per donor, three plates each were used for CD4 naive and CD4 memory, two for CD8 naive, and one for CD8 memory. The study deeply sequenced blood TCR repertoires of about five healthy adults to estimate repertoire size and the extent of clonotype sharing between individuals. To increase sequencing depth and limit assay-specific biases, different laboratories used diverse techniques to prepare libraries and sequence TCR repertoires. Each donor's leukapheresis produced roughly between roughly 0.9 and 9 billion PBMCs. Beyond this particular receptor, the publication reports: Incomplete sequencing was indicated by rarefaction of sorted-subset datasets, despite the large sequencing depth. Sampling was restricted to blood, and TCR repertoires in tissues likely differ from the TCR repertoires found in blood. Naive subsets generally had larger estimated clonotype richness than memory subsets did. Pairwise subsampling led to the expectation that sequencing depth would affect the degree of clonotype sharing among donors. Sharing across a few donors was observed for around 5% of naive CD4, around 3.5% of naive CD8, over 2% of memory CD4, and roughly 0.4% of memory CD8 clonotypes. Compared with non-shared clonotypes, clonotypes shared by all four sorted-subset donors had higher generation probabilities. The small number of donors limited the genetic and exposure-history diversity represented.

Using the deep immunoSEQ assay, TCR CDR3 regions were amplified from genomic DNA by multiplex PCR. Genomic DNA extracted from each cell subset was distributed evenly over all wells of several immunoSEQ 96-well plates, and each plate served as one replicate. For sorted subsets, 150 to 250 ng genomic DNA, equal to 30,000 to 35,000 T cell genomes, was loaded into each replicate PCR. Purified libraries were measured with a Qubit 3.0 fluorometer, size-checked on a Bioanalyzer 2100, and measured again with the KAPA Library Quantification kit. Each immunoSEQ 96-well plate was sequenced on its own single-read 150-cycle Illumina NextSeq 550 flow cell. The authors' pipeline ran thus. The immunoSEQ output contained only junctional sequences without quality scores, so filtering could not match that applied to full-length reads. To assign V/J genes and CDR3, sequences were annotated against IMGT germline references using PyIR, a Python wrapper for IgBLAST v1.9. Reads were removed for weak V/J assignments (E-value above 1e-6), missing CDR3, stop codons, out-of-frame junctions, or ambiguous translated residues. A V3J clonotype was defined by an identical inferred V gene, J gene, and CDR3 amino acid sequence. Percentage overlap between repertoires was calculated by dividing the number of shared unique clonotypes by the size of the smaller repertoire. Repertoire richness was assessed with RTK rarefaction, the Chao1 estimator, and Recon v2.1 estimates of unobserved clonotypes. Generation probabilities for all TCRbeta clonotypes obtained by the gDNA method from four donors were computed using OLGA. This immuneACCESS table, as held by TCRdb, lists in-frame sequences with V and J called but not all clones. Of the missing ones, under half trace to an unresolved V gene in checked studies; the others have no known cause. V and J calls and clone size come straight from that table; D and trimming were deduced from the DNA. This sample gives about 2.1 million clones in total; over 85% of them show up just once. The biggest ten clones account for around 1.7% of the sample.

With regard to this clone: Its recognized antigen is unknown. Base-call qualities are not available, and no considerably larger clone is one nucleotide away.

For the CD8 naive samples, CD45RO-negative cells were positively selected for CCR7, yielding a CD45RA+CCR7+ population from which TemRA cells were excluded. Healthy HIV-negative adults with no recently reported acute infections or vaccinations were included as donors. Only Caucasian adults living in Nashville, Tennessee, USA were represented among the donors. Blood was collected by leukapheresis, and PBMCs were isolated by Ficoll-Histopaque density gradient centrifugation and then cryopreserved in liquid nitrogen vapor phase. Purity and quantity of every magnetically sorted T cell population were checked by analytical flow cytometry. Each sorted fraction had its genomic DNA isolated and then quantified by UV absorbance on a Nanodrop 2000c. According to the germline V gene (reference sequence), CDR1 reads LNHDA and CDR2 reads SQIVND. From its cysteine to its phenylalanine, the CDR3 spans 13 amino acids. The kept DNA is CDR3 alone, 39 bases in frame from the first base.

Sequenced: naive CD8+ T cells from PBMCs. Read against the paper, the sample's cell subset or site label means: CD45RA+CCR7+. The chain was built from TRBV19 and TRBJ1-2, with the D segment identity uncertain. The source of this sequence is a man in his late teens or twenties in good health. Some clones in this sample may be carry-over from other donors' samples. Here is the DNA: TGTGGGACGCGGGCCTCCCCGCTCGGTGGCTACACCTTC. This sequence encodes CGTRASPLGGYTF.